A selection of T cell receptor beta chains follows, all from one sample in a study of T cells in Graves' hyperthyroidism and ophthalmopathy. TCRdb called the multiplex PCR reads again in MiXCR, with one record for every CDR3 protein. The sample has a few hundred thousand distinct CDR3 sequences; roughly 25% are singletons. Sequencing used blood. These receptors were collected from a man in his fifties or sixties with Graves' hyperthyroidism. Each CDR3 is given with its conserved first and last residue. A D gene is named only where the DNA matches it firmly. Only some rows state a clone size, as once, few, many or a class for expanded clones.

abundance,d_gene,v_gene,len,j_gene,CDR3nt,CDR3aa
.,TRBD1,TRBV4-1,15,TRBJ1-1,TGCGCCAGCAGCCTCCTGACAGGGGCCAACACTGAAGCTTTCTTT,CASSLLTGANTEAFF
few,.,TRBV12-3/TRBV12-4,16,TRBJ1-5,TGTGCCAGCAGTTTAGTTCATTCAGGGAGCAATCAGCCCCAGCATTTT,CASSLVHSGSNQPQHF
.,TRBD2,TRBV6-1,16,TRBJ2-7,TGTGCCAGCAGTGAACTGGCTAGCGGGAGGGAAGAGGAGCAGTACTTC,CASSELASGREEEQYF
few,TRBD1,TRBV29-1,13,TRBJ2-1,TGCAGCGCCCAGGGGACAGACTACAATGAGCAGTTCTTC,CSAQGTDYNEQFF
many,TRBD2,TRBV7-3,15,TRBJ2-1,TGTGCCAGCAGCGCCGTCGGACTAGCGGGAAATGAGCAGTTCTTC,CASSAVGLAGNEQFF
once,.,TRBV5-1,13,TRBJ2-5,TGCGCCAGCAGCTTGGATATGTGGGAGACCCAGTACTTC,CASSLDMWETQYF
few,TRBD2,TRBV5-4,21,TRBJ2-6,TGTGCCAGCAGCTTGGCGCGGGAGGGGGCCGCAACCCTCTCTGGGGCCAACGTCCTGACTTTC,CASSLAREGAATLSGANVLTF
.,TRBD1,TRBV28,16,TRBJ1-5,TGTGCCAGCAGTGAAACGACAGGGCCCAACAATCAGCCCCAGCATTTT,CASSETTGPNNQPQHF
many,TRBD1,TRBV7-9,15,TRBJ2-5,TGTGCCAGCAGAGTAGCCGGGACAGCACAAGAGACCCAGTACTTC,CASRVAGTAQETQYF
.,.,TRBV5-5,12,TRBJ2-5,TGTGCCAGCACCGGATCACAAGAGACCCAGTACTTC,CASTGSQETQYF
.,.,TRBV4-1,16,TRBJ2-3,TGCGCCAGCAGCCAAGGTCAGGGCCCCAGAGGAGATACGCAGTATTTT,CASSQGQGPRGDTQYF
few,.,TRBV3-1,15,TRBJ2-3,TGTGCCAGCAGTCAAATTTTGCGGGCCACAGATACGCAGTATTTT,CASSQILRATDTQYF
few,.,TRBV5-1,17,TRBJ2-1,TGCGCCAGCAGCTTTGGATTGCAGGCGCTAGCTCGTAATGAGCAGTTCTTC,CASSFGLQALARNEQFF
few,.,TRBV12-3/TRBV12-4,14,TRBJ2-7,TGTGCCAGCAGCTCGATTAGGGGGGACTACGAGCAGTACTTC,CASSSIRGDYEQYF
few,.,TRBV18,15,TRBJ2-1,TGTGCCAGCTCACCGGGACCTGGGGGGTACAATGAGCAGTTCTTC,CASSPGPGGYNEQFF
.,.,TRBV7-9,15,TRBJ2-3,TGTGCCAGCAGCGCGGCGGGACTCCCCCCAGATACGCAGTATTTT,CASSAAGLPPDTQYF
.,.,TRBV7-2,16,TRBJ2-3,TGTGCCAGCAGCTTAGGGGGGGCGGGAGAGGGAGATACGCAGTATTTT,CASSLGGAGEGDTQYF
.,.,TRBV28,16,TRBJ2-1,TGTGCCAGCAGTTTGATGGTTACCAGCCGAGGCAATGAGCAGTTCTTC,CASSLMVTSRGNEQFF
few,TRBD2,TRBV29-1,15,TRBJ2-1,TGCAGCGTTGAAGACGGGGGGAGCTCCTACAATGAGCAGTTCTTC,CSVEDGGSSYNEQFF
.,.,TRBV6-1,12,TRBJ1-1,TGTGCCAGCACTCTAAGCGGGGATTTAGCTTTCTTT,CASTLSGDLAFF
few,TRBD1,TRBV6-1,15,TRBJ2-1,TGTGCCAGCAGTGACTGGGGACAGGGCTACAATGAGCAGTTCTTC,CASSDWGQGYNEQFF
few,.,TRBV28,15,TRBJ2-7,TGTGCCAGCAGTTTATCACGACTAGGAGGTTACGAGCAGTACTTC,CASSLSRLGGYEQYF
.,.,TRBV7-3,15,TRBJ2-3,TGTGCCAGCAGCCCCGGGGGAGCGTTCACAGATACGCAGTATTTT,CASSPGGAFTDTQYF
.,.,TRBV11-3,13,TRBJ2-7,TGTGCCAGCAGCTTTATGCAGGTTGGCGAGCAGTACTTC,CASSFMQVGEQYF
.,.,TRBV3-1,13,TRBJ1-1,TGTGCCAGCAGCCAAGGGCACGGCACTGAAGCTTTCTTT,CASSQGHGTEAFF
few,TRBD1,TRBV27,12,TRBJ2-1,TGTGCCAGCAGTTTGAGGGGACAGGGGATGTTCTTC,CASSLRGQGMFF
.,TRBD1,TRBV6-9,14,TRBJ1-1,TGTGCCAGCAGTTACAGGGGGGGAAACACTGAAGCTTTCTTT,CASSYRGGNTEAFF
many,.,TRBV5-1,13,TRBJ2-7,TGCGCCAGCAGCTTGGATCCAAAATACGAGCAGTACTTC,CASSLDPKYEQYF
.,TRBD2,TRBV3-1,18,TRBJ2-1,TGTGCCAGCAGCTTGGGTTGGGAGACTAGCGGGTCGTACAATGAGCAGTTCTTC,CASSLGWETSGSYNEQFF
.,.,TRBV29-1,13,TRBJ1-4,TGCAGCGTTGGGCCCTCAGTGATTGAAAAACTGTTTTTT,CSVGPSVIEKLFF
.,TRBD1,TRBV2,17,TRBJ1-6,TGTGCCAGCAGAACCCCTGGTTCCGGGACAGGGGTCGTATCCCTCCACTTT,CASRTPGSGTGVVSLHF
.,.,TRBV11-1,11,TRBJ1-4,TGTGCCAGCAGCTCTGATGAAAAACTGTTTTTT,CASSSDEKLFF
.,TRBD1,TRBV11-2,17,TRBJ2-5,TGTGCCAGCAGCCCCGGACAGGGGTTACCGTACCAAGAGACCCAGTACTTC,CASSPGQGLPYQETQYF
many,.,TRBV6-6,15,TRBJ2-7,TGTGCCAGCAGTTACGGCAGGGGGGGCACCTACGAGCAGTACTTC,CASSYGRGGTYEQYF
.,TRBD2,TRBV5-5,15,TRBJ2-5,TGTGCCAGCACCCCGGGACTAGCGCATCAAGAGACCCAGTACTTC,CASTPGLAHQETQYF
.,TRBD2,TRBV27,15,TRBJ2-1,TGTGCCAGCTGCAAACTAGCGGGAGGGGGTTACGAGCAGTTCTTC,CASCKLAGGGYEQFF